Listed here is a single T cell receptor beta chain. What it recognizes is unknown. TCRdb keeps only in-frame clones here, not all; method: immunoSEQ multiplex PCR. This sample has roughly 49,000 clones, with approximately 88% found just once. The data belong to a study of T cell responses to AZD1222 COVID-19 vaccine. Broader study findings: Mostly white British, mostly female donors; authors suggested clonal diversity may be underestimated. Only 5 or 6 individuals given AZD1222 were seropositive at baseline. Sampling that yielded the repertoires occurred only after the peak T cell response.

Second-dose groups at about 4 or about 12 weeks were pooled. This receptor was taken from an adult who received the AZD1222 COVID-19 vaccine. Sequencing was performed on peripheral blood, taken 28 days after the second AZD1222 dose.

The chain's CDR3 is CASSLSSGPRTDTQYF. Here the CDR3 DNA reads TGCGCCAGCAGCTTGAGTAGCGGTCCCCGCACAGATACGCAGTATTTT. The chain recombines TRBV5-1 with TRBJ2-3, with D perhaps matching TRBD2 (6 bases). Per germline, CDR1 SGHRS and CDR2 YFSETQ. The CDR3 length is 16 residues. V was cut by 1 base and J by 1 base, with 13 bases left in between. Drawing the rest from reference TRBV5-1 and TRBJ2-3, the complete variable domain is KAGVTQTPRYLIKTRGQQVTLSCSPISGHRSVSWYQQTPGQGLQFLFEYFSETQRNKGNFPGRFSGRQFSNSRSEMNVSTLELGDSALYLCASSLSSGPRTDTQYFGPGTRLTVL.